Below are 25 T cell receptor beta chains sequenced from a single sample in a study of blood T cell repertoires in COVID-19. The repertoire was sequenced with immunoSEQ multiplex PCR; TCRdb's copy has only in-frame clones and lacks some. The table includes roughly 240,000 clones, around 82% detected once. Specimen: peripheral blood. These receptors came from a woman between 70 and 85 years old with acute or convalescent COVID-19.

This chain's CDR3 is CASSPSGGAHEQYF. The CDR3 DNA is TGTGCCAGCAGCCCTAGCGGGGGGGCACACGAGCAGTACTTC. The rearrangement uses TRBV3-1 (or the pseudogene TRBV3-2) and TRBJ2-7; 12 bases map to TRBD2. Germline assignment: CDR1 LGHDT and CDR2 YNNKEL (reference sequence). V was clipped by 4 bases and J by 5 bases; unmatched bases: 3. The CDR3 runs 14 residues.

This sequence joins TRBV6-2 or TRBV6-3 and TRBJ2-7; 7 nucleotides line up with TRBD1. The CDR3 length is 12 residues. With 5 bases clipped from V and 6 bases from J, the junction kept 4 bases outside the gene matches. Germline V CDR1 and CDR2: MNHEY, SVGEGT. The CDR3 loop reads CASSLGQREQYF. DNA for the CDR3: TGTGCCAGCAGTCTGGGACAGCGCGAGCAGTACTTC.

The chain uses TRBV5-8 and TRBJ2-5; 7 bases are shared with TRBD2. With 0 bases clipped from V and 9 bases from J, the junction kept 5 bases outside the gene matches. This CDR3 is 13 amino acids long. The germline CDR1 and CDR2 sequences are SGHTS and YDEGEE. CDR3 region: CASSLAGRGAQYF. CDR3 coding DNA: TGTGCCAGCAGCTTGGCTGGGAGGGGAGCCCAGTACTTC.

This chain links TRBV14 with TRBJ1-2; D remains ambiguous. The length of the CDR3 is 15 residues. Germline CDR1 and CDR2: SGHDN and FVKESK. Trimming removed 3 bases at V and 1 base at J, with 12 bases between. CDR3 DNA sequence: TGTGCCAGCAGCCACCCCCGGGGTTTTAACTATGGCTACACCTTC. As protein: CASSHPRGFNYGYTF.

This chain uses TRBV29-1 with TRBJ1-1; 8 bases align to TRBD1. Looked up from germline, CDR1 is SQVTM and CDR2 is ANQGSEA. V dropped 4 bases and J dropped 8; count of bases not matched to a gene: 6. This CDR3 spans 12 amino acids. CDR3 in DNA: TGCAGCGTTGCAGGGGGCGAAGTGGAAGCTTTCTTT. Its protein product is CSVAGGEVEAFF.

The chain recombines TRBV6-5 with TRBJ1-2, with 8 bases lining up with TRBD1. V was pared by 5 bases and J by 7 bases, with 9 bases of the junction left unmatched. Germline values: CDR1 MNHEY, CDR2 SVGAGI. This CDR3 has 14 residues. CDR3 sequence (DNA): TGTGCCAGCAGTCAGGACAGGGAAGGGTTTGGCTACACCTTC. This encodes CASSQDREGFGYTF.

This clone was seen once. This rearrangement joins TRBV7-9 to TRBJ1-2; the match to TRBD1 covers 10 bases. Germline V gene data show CDR1 as SEHNR and CDR2 as FQNEAQ (reference sequence). The CDR3 extends over 16 amino acids. The V gene end was trimmed by 4 bases and the J gene end by 4 bases; junction bases not matched to a gene: 9. The CDR3 DNA reads as TGTGCCAGCAGCTCTTCCGGGACAGGGGAGGGCTATGGCTACACCTTC. It codes for CASSSSGTGEGYGYTF. Full variable domain (outside the CDR3, taken from reference TRBV7-9 and TRBJ1-2): DTGVSQNPRHKITKRGQNVTFRCDPISEHNRLYWYRQTLGQGPEFLTYFQNEAQLEKSRLLSDRFSAERPKGSFSTLEIQRTEQGDSAMYLCASSSSGTGEGYGYTFGSGTRLTVV.

The J gene is TRBJ2-3, the V gene TRBV5-5; possibly TRBD1 for D (6 bases). The CDR3 has 15 residues. The V end was cut by 2 bases, the J end by 4 bases, with 14 bases between. Germline values: CDR1 SGHKS, CDR2 YYEKEE (reference sequence). CDR3 sequence: CASSFGPEGADTQYF. Written as DNA, the CDR3 is TGTGCCAGCAGCTTCGGTCCTGAGGGGGCAGATACGCAGTATTTT. The variable domain in full, with the rest retrieved from reference TRBV5-5 and TRBJ2-3, is DAGVTQSPTHLIKTRGQQVTLRCSPISGHKSVSWYQQVLGQGPQFIFQYYEKEERGRGNFPDRFSARQFPNYSSELNVNALLLGDSALYLCASSFGPEGADTQYFGPGTRLTVL.

The chain employs TRBV18 and TRBJ2-1; D perhaps matches TRBD1 (5 bases). There are 16 residues in the CDR3. The ends were cut back, 2 bases at V and 8 bases at J, with 19 bases in the middle. CDR1 is KGHSH, CDR2 LQKENI, per germline. CDR3 sequence: CASSPTLAGSGDEQFF. The CDR3 nucleotides read TGTGCCAGCTCACCAACCCTGGCAGGGTCCGGAGATGAGCAGTTCTTC.

This clone occurred once. The rearrangement links TRBV28 to TRBJ1-2; the D gene is possibly TRBD1 (5 bases). Trimming left V 10 bases short and J 7 bases short, with 13 bases between. Germline CDR1 MDHEN, CDR2 SYDVKM. The CDR3 totals 11 residues. The DNA of the CDR3 is TGTGCCACCGTACGGGGGTCTGGCTACACCTTC. It encodes CATVRGSGYTF.

The V and J genes are TRBV6-4 and TRBJ2-6, with D perhaps TRBD2 (5 bases). CDR1 MRHNA and CDR2 SNTAGT come from the germline V gene. The CDR3 loop spans 15 amino acids. The ends were cut back, 4 bases at V and 2 bases at J, with 9 bases in the middle. For the CDR3, the DNA is TGTGCCAGCAGTGTTGAGGGAACTGGGGCCAACGTCCTGACTTTC. It translates to CASSVEGTGANVLTF.

This rearrangement joins TRBV7-9 to TRBJ2-2; 15 bases fit TRBD2. The CDR3 spans 17 residues. Germline CDR1 SEHNR, CDR2 FQNEAQ (reference sequence). After removal of 4 bases from V and 6 bases from J, the junction contained 6 bases not matched to a gene. Here the CDR3 reads CASSWGLAGGPSGELFF. In nucleotides, the CDR3 is TGTGCCAGCAGCTGGGGACTAGCGGGGGGTCCGTCCGGGGAGCTGTTTTTT.

V is TRBV19 and J is TRBJ1-1, with 7 bases that match TRBD1. Germline lookup yields CDR1 LNHDA and CDR2 SQIVND (reference sequence). V dropped 8 bases and J dropped 4; count of bases not matched to a gene: 10. The CDR3 runs 14 residues. The CDR3 loop is CASSRQGESTEAFF. In DNA form, the CDR3 reads TGTGCCAGTTCCAGACAGGGTGAAAGCACTGAAGCTTTCTTT.

The rearrangement links TRBV9 to TRBJ1-5; TRBD1 might be the D (5 bases). Germline-derived CDR1 and CDR2 are SGDLS and YYNGEE. The CDR3 totals 13 residues. V was trimmed by 5 bases and J by 0 bases, leaving 6 bases between them. CDR3 sequence (DNA): TGTGCCAGCAGTGACAGTAGCAATCAGCCCCAGCATTTT. This gives the protein CASSDSSNQPQHF.

The CDR3 protein is CASSLALGRQETQYF. The CDR3 DNA reads TGTGCCAGCAGCTTAGCGCTCGGCAGGCAAGAGACCCAGTACTTC. The chain is built from TRBV7-2 and TRBJ2-5; D gene unclear. V lost 0 bases and J lost 2, with 10 bases in between. The CDR3 covers 15 residues. Germline loops: CDR1 SGHTA, CDR2 FQGNSA.

The chain carries TRBV28 and TRBJ1-1; 8 bases fit TRBD1. In germline, CDR1 is MDHEN, CDR2 SYDVKM. The CDR3 extends over 18 amino acids. V lost 2 bases to trimming and J lost 1 base; unmatched junction nucleotides: 12. The CDR3 spells CASSLDYFRDRQNTEAFF. CDR3 bases: TGTGCCAGCAGTTTAGACTATTTTAGGGACAGGCAGAACACTGAAGCTTTCTTT.

CDR3 nucleotide sequence: TGTGCCAGCAGCTTAGAGGGGAACTATGGCTACACCTTC. This gives the protein CASSLEGNYGYTF. The chain links TRBV13 to TRBJ1-2, with a possible D match to TRBD1 (5 bases). Germline V gene sequence: CDR1 PRHDT, CDR2 FYEKMQ (reference sequence). The CDR3 length is 13 residues. Trimming removed 1 base from V and 2 bases from J, with 5 bases in between.

The genes are TRBV25-1 and TRBJ1-2; possibly TRBD1 for D (6 bases). Trimming removed 2 bases from V and 10 bases from J, with 8 bases in between. The CDR3 runs to 11 residues. The germline V gene has CDR1 MGHDK and CDR2 SYGVNS. Here the CDR3 reads CASSETGSYTF. The CDR3 DNA follows: TGTGCCAGCAGTGAAACAGGGTCCTACACCTTC.

The V gene is TRBV4-3, the J gene TRBJ1-2; no clear D. CDR1 LGHNA and CDR2 YSLEER come from the germline V gene. Trimming shortened V by 0 bases and J by 4 bases, and 12 bases separated the two germline ends. The CDR3 runs to 15 residues. The DNA for the CDR3 is TGCGCCAGCAGCCAAGATACGGGGAGAGCCTATGGCTACACCTTC. It codes for CASSQDTGRAYGYTF.

The chain employs TRBV6-2 or TRBV6-3 and TRBJ2-7; the match to TRBD2 covers 9 bases. This CDR3 is 15 amino acids long. Germline CDR1 reads MNHEY; CDR2 reads SVGEGT. Unmatched junction bases numbered 8, after V lost 5 bases and J lost 3 bases. The CDR3, as DNA: TGTGCCAGCAGTAAGCGGGGGGTAAATCTCTACGAGCAGTACTTC. Protein sequence: CASSKRGVNLYEQYF.

V is TRBV12-3 or TRBV12-4 and J is TRBJ1-5; D may be TRBD1 (5 bases). The V end was cut by 5 bases, the J end by 3 bases, with 8 bases between. The CDR3 runs to 13 residues. The CDR3: CASSRQTNQPQHF. In DNA, the CDR3 is TGTGCCAGCAGTCGACAGACCAATCAGCCCCAGCATTTT.

This clone showed up just a few times. The chain recombines TRBV6-6 with TRBJ1-5, with D maybe TRBD1 (5 bases). Trimming pared 2 bases from V and 3 bases from J, leaving 11 bases between. Looked up from germline, CDR1 is MNHNY and CDR2 is SVGAGI (reference sequence). This CDR3 has 15 residues. The CDR3 DNA reads as TGTGCCAGCAGTTACCCTCAGGGTAACAATCAGCCCCAGCATTTT. This sequence encodes CASSYPQGNNQPQHF.

This sequence joins TRBV6-5 and TRBJ1-1, with a weak D call TRBD1 (6 bases). Deletions cut 2 bases from V and 12 bases from J, with 22 bases between. Germline CDR1 is MNHEY and CDR2 is SVGAGI. This CDR3 is built from 15 residues. The CDR3 coding sequence is TGTGCCAGCAGTTACCCCGGGACAACTCAAAGGGAGACTTTCTTT. Its protein is CASSYPGTTQRETFF.

This chain links TRBV12-3 or TRBV12-4 with TRBJ2-2; D gene uncertain. The ends were cut back, 2 bases at V and 5 bases at J, with 6 bases in the middle. The CDR3 spans 13 residues. CDR3 in amino acids: CASSLLATGELFF. The CDR3 nucleotides are TGTGCCAGCAGTTTATTGGCAACCGGGGAGCTGTTTTTT.

V and J are TRBV5-1 and TRBJ2-1, with D tentatively TRBD2 (6 bases). Germline V gives CDR1 SGHRS, CDR2 YFSETQ. The CDR3 consists of 16 residues. V was cut by 5 bases and J by 0 bases, with 15 bases left in between. CDR3: CASRPNSGASYNEQFF. The CDR3 DNA sequence: TGCGCCAGCAGGCCAAATAGCGGAGCCTCCTACAATGAGCAGTTCTTC.